Following are 5 T cell receptor beta chains from one sample sequenced in a study of T cell repertoires in cytomegalovirus infection. TCRdb called the reads again in MiXCR, with one record for every CDR3 protein. The sample has 450,000 to 650,000 distinct CDR3 sequences; 26% are singletons. Sequenced material: PBMCs. Receptors originate from a human donor in good health (CMV status not recorded). Some clones in this sample may be carry-over from other donors' samples.

This clonotype was recorded at least ten times. The V and J genes are TRBV7-2 and TRBJ2-3, with D tentatively TRBD2 (7 bases). Germline V CDR1 and CDR2: SGHTA, FQGNSA. Between the trimmed V and J ends, which lost 1 base and 2 bases, there was a span of 13 bases. The CDR3 length is 16 residues. CDR3 sequence reads: CASSLGGAGATDTQYF. The CDR3 bases are TGTGCCAGCAGCTTAGGGGGGGCGGGGGCCACAGATACGCAGTATTTT. Drawing the rest from reference TRBV7-2 and TRBJ2-3, the complete variable domain is GAGVSQSPSNKVTEKGKDVELRCDPISGHTALYWYRQSLGQGLEFLIYFQGNSAPDKSGLPSDRFSAERTGGSVSTLTIQRTQQEDSAVYLCASSLGGAGATDTQYFGPGTRLTVL.

This clonotype was seen more than once but under ten times. The gene calls are TRBV19 and TRBJ1-6, with a tentative D call TRBD1 (5 bases). CDR1 and CDR2 (germline): LNHDA, SQIVND (reference sequence). The CDR3 has 12 residues. Trimming took 0 bases from V and 14 from J, leaving 8 bases between them. CDR3 sequence: CASSIEGRTLHF. CDR3 nucleotide sequence: TGTGCCAGTAGTATAGAGGGGCGAACCCTCCACTTT.

V and J are TRBV6-6 and TRBJ2-1; 7 positions agree with TRBD1. Germline lookup yields CDR1 MNHNY and CDR2 SVGAGI (reference sequence). There are 15 residues in the CDR3. V lost 5 bases and J lost 5; bases outside the gene matches: 9. The CDR3 loop reads CASSLNRGGNNEQFF. Here the CDR3 DNA reads TGTGCCAGCAGTCTCAACAGGGGCGGAAACAATGAGCAGTTCTTC.

The chain recombines TRBV7-3 with TRBJ1-1, with unresolved D. The CDR3 loop spans 14 amino acids. V shed 3 bases and J shed 5 bases, with 13 bases lying between them. The V gene's germline CDR1 is SGHTA and CDR2 FQGTGA. CDR3 in DNA: TGTGCCAGCAGCTTCGGAAGAATGAGTACTGAAGCTTTCTTT. As protein: CASSFGRMSTEAFF. The variable domain in full, with the rest retrieved from reference TRBV7-3 and TRBJ1-1, is GAGVSQTPSNKVTEKGKYVELRCDPISGHTALYWYRQSLGQGPEFLIYFQGTGAADDSGLPNDRFFAVRPEGSVSTLKIQRTERGDSAVYLCASSFGRMSTEAFFGQGTRLTVV.

This clonotype appeared many times. The J gene is TRBJ1-5, the V gene TRBV7-9; no firm D call. Looked up from germline, CDR1 is SEHNR and CDR2 is FQNEAQ (reference sequence). V lost 1 base and J lost 5, with 3 bases in between. This CDR3 is 12 amino acids long. DNA for the CDR3: TGTGCCAGCAGCTTAGAGGATCAGCCCCAGCATTTT. Protein: CASSLEDQPQHF.